Listed here are 25 T cell receptor beta chains from one sample, sequenced in a study of blood T cells in healthy people across ages. For the second PCR, which ran for roughly 7 to 11 cycles, a sample-barcoded 5' primer and a J-beta primer mix were used. TCRdb fed the 5' RACE reads into MiXCR, producing one record per CDR3 protein. This sample has about 1.6 million distinct CDR3 sequences, with about 31% found just once. The sequenced sample was blood. These receptors all come from a woman in her thirties in good health.

The chain carries TRBV29-1 and TRBJ2-1; TRBD2 is a possible D gene (5 bases). The CDR3 has 12 amino acids. Germline values: CDR1 SQVTM, CDR2 ANQGSEA. Trimming removed 4 bases at V and 4 bases at J, with 8 bases between. The CDR3 protein is CSVVGGYNEQFF. In DNA form, the CDR3 reads TGCAGCGTTGTAGGCGGGTACAATGAGCAGTTCTTC.

This clonotype occurred a few times. The V gene is TRBV3-1, the J gene TRBJ2-7, with 10 bases fitting TRBD2. Germline V lookup: CDR1 LGHDT, CDR2 YNNKEL (reference sequence). This CDR3 comprises 15 residues. J lost 6 bases, V lost 1 base, and 6 bases had no gene match. The CDR3 reads CASSQASGRGSEQYF. Written as DNA, the CDR3 is TGTGCCAGCAGCCAAGCTAGCGGGAGAGGGAGCGAGCAGTACTTC.

J is TRBJ2-7 and V is TRBV30; 11 nucleotides align to TRBD1. V lost 5 bases, J lost 10 bases, and 4 bases stayed unmatched. Germline values: CDR1 GTSNPN, CDR2 SVGIG (reference sequence). The CDR3 contains 11 residues. The chain's CDR3 is CAWGDRGEQYF. The CDR3 DNA sequence: TGTGCCTGGGGGGACAGGGGGGAACAGTACTTC.

This clonotype was seen a single time. The J gene is TRBJ2-1, the V gene TRBV6-1, with D unresolved. The germline V gene encodes CDR1 MNHNS and CDR2 SASEGT. The V gene lost 1 base and the J gene lost 5 bases, with 18 bases spanning the gap. The CDR3 consists of 17 residues. The CDR3 here is CASSEGRGPTTNNEQFF. In DNA form, the CDR3 reads TGTGCCAGCAGTGAAGGGCGAGGCCCCACCACGAACAATGAGCAGTTCTTC.

Details on this clonotype: This could be a read error, since a much larger clone is one nucleotide away. The chain is built from TRBV29-1 and TRBJ2-1; D might be TRBD1 or TRBD2, each matching 5 bases. The CDR3 covers 14 residues. Germline CDR1 is SQVTM and CDR2 is ANQGSEA. Trimming took 1 base from V and 9 from J, leaving 16 bases between them. CDR3 DNA sequence: TGCAGCGTTGAAGCCAGGGTTATTGGGGGTGAGCAGTTCTTC. Its translation: CSVEARVIGGEQFF.

This clonotype was detected ten times or more. DNA of the CDR3: TGCGCCAGCAGCCAAGGGGGGCTGTCAGGGCGGTTGGCCTACACCTTC. It specifies CASSQGGLSGRLAYTF. The V gene is TRBV4-1, the J gene TRBJ1-2; perhaps TRBD1 as D (6 bases). This CDR3 spans 16 amino acids. Germline CDR1 and CDR2: MGHRA and YSYEKL. Trimming cost V 1 base and J 10 bases, with 22 bases left between them.

A few counts support this clonotype. V gene TRBV20-1 combines with J gene TRBJ2-7, with 13 nucleotides matching TRBD2. V lost 6 bases, J lost 2 bases, and 10 bases stayed unmatched. This CDR3 contains 16 residues. Germline assignment: CDR1 DFQATT and CDR2 SNEGSKA (reference sequence). The CDR3 region has the DNA TGCAGTGCCCAAACTAGCGGGAGGGCCACGGCCTACGAGCAGTACTTC. Its translation: CSAQTSGRATAYEQYF.

This clonotype turned up a few times. The chain is built from TRBV10-3 and TRBJ2-7; 11 bases agree with TRBD2. Per the germline V gene, CDR1 is ENHRY and CDR2 is SYGVKD. The CDR3 consists of 14 residues. V lost 8 bases to trimming and J lost 2 bases; unmatched junction nucleotides: 5. The CDR3 loop reads CAIGTSGLTYEQYF. CDR3 DNA: TGTGCCATCGGGACTAGCGGACTGACCTACGAGCAGTACTTC.

The chain employs TRBV5-1 and TRBJ1-1; the D gene is possibly TRBD1 (6 bases). V lost 2 bases and J 4 bases, leaving 18 bases between the germline ends. Germline V gene sequence: CDR1 SGHRS, CDR2 YFSETQ. This CDR3 contains 16 residues. The CDR3 bases are TGCGCCAGCAGCTTCATTCCAGGGGACGAGGGCACTGAAGCTTTCTTT. Amino acid sequence: CASSFIPGDEGTEAFF.

This clonotype was recorded a few times. The rearrangement links TRBV12-3 or TRBV12-4 to TRBJ1-6, with 8 bases fitting TRBD1. With 7 bases clipped from V and 7 bases from J, the junction kept 6 bases outside the gene matches. The CDR3 totals 14 residues. CDR3 bases: TGTGCCAGCAACTCAGGGGGCGGGAATTCACCCCTCCACTTT. It specifies CASNSGGGNSPLHF.

This clonotype came up a few times. The J gene is TRBJ1-2, the V gene TRBV4-1; D remains ambiguous. With 1 base removed from V and 2 bases from J, the gap between germline ends came to 8 bases. This CDR3 comprises 14 residues. Looked up from germline, CDR1 is MGHRA and CDR2 is YSYEKL. CDR3 sequence reads: CASSQAEGNYGYTF. In nucleotides, the CDR3 is TGCGCCAGCAGCCAAGCGGAGGGCAACTATGGCTACACCTTC.

This clonotype was counted between two and nine times. The chain employs TRBV6-6 and TRBJ2-7, with 7 bases fitting TRBD2. This CDR3 contains 17 residues. The J segment lost 1 base and the V segment lost 6 bases, leaving 15 bases of the junction unmatched. Germline CDR1 reads MNHNY; CDR2 reads SVGAGI (reference sequence). The CDR3 protein is CASRPQRGSGTSYEQYF. The CDR3 DNA reads TGTGCCAGCAGACCCCAAAGAGGAAGCGGGACGTCCTACGAGCAGTACTTC.

The rearrangement links TRBV2 to TRBJ2-5, with a possible D match to TRBD2 (7 bases). From germline, CDR1 is SNHLY and CDR2 FYNNEI. There are 13 residues in the CDR3. The ends were cut back, 7 bases at V and 2 bases at J, with 11 bases in the middle. CDR3 bases: TGTGCCAGCAACGGGGGGCTGCAAGAGACCCAGTACTTC. It codes for CASNGGLQETQYF.

This clonotype showed up just a few times. CDR3 sequence: CASSFRAGLETDTQYF. The DNA for the CDR3 is TGTGCCAGCAGCTTTAGGGCGGGACTAGAAACGGATACGCAGTATTTT. The chain is built from TRBV7-6 and TRBJ2-3, with 8 nucleotides matching TRBD2. After removal of 3 bases from V and 6 bases from J, the junction contained 11 bases not matched to a gene. Germline lookup yields CDR1 SGHVS and CDR2 FNYEAQ. The length of the CDR3 is 16 residues.

This chain connects TRBV3-1 to TRBJ2-1; 7 bases match TRBD1. Germline values: CDR1 LGHDT, CDR2 YNNKEL (reference sequence). J lost 2 bases, V lost 2 bases, and 18 bases had no gene match. This CDR3 has 20 amino acids. The CDR3 reads CASSQHTGVGAISPYNEQFF. CDR3 sequence (DNA): TGTGCCAGCAGCCAACACACAGGGGTAGGCGCGATTAGCCCCTACAATGAGCAGTTCTTC.

There are a few counts of this clonotype. The chain uses TRBV6-6 and TRBJ1-1; D gene ambiguous. The V gene's germline CDR1 is MNHNY and CDR2 SVGAGI (reference sequence). The CDR3 runs to 14 residues. The ends were cut back, 5 bases at V and 3 bases at J, with 13 bases in the middle. The CDR3 DNA sequence: TGTGCCAGCAGTCCGGACGGACCATACACTGAAGCTTTCTTT. This sequence encodes CASSPDGPYTEAFF.

With respect to this clonotype: An end of the junction differs from the germline gene, which may be a read error. The rearrangement uses TRBV10-2 and TRBJ2-1; weak D call: TRBD2 (6 bases). TRBJ2-7 matches the DNA end more closely, so the J call is doubtful. This CDR3 comprises 16 residues. Germline V gives CDR1 WSHSY, CDR2 SAAADI. DNA of the CDR3: TGCGCCAGCAGTGAGGTTATAGGGACTGACCCCTACAAGCAGTACTTC. Encoded protein: CASSEVIGTDPYKQYF.

The chain carries TRBV16 and TRBJ2-1, with TRBD2 as a possible D gene (6 bases). This CDR3 is built from 17 residues. V lost 0 bases and J lost 0, with 12 bases in between. Germline CDR1 KGHSY, CDR2 FQNENV. CDR3 sequence: CASSQSRVAVSYNEQFF. CDR3 in DNA: TGTGCCAGCAGCCAATCTAGGGTAGCGGTCTCCTACAATGAGCAGTTCTTC.

A note on this clonotype: A much larger clonotype is one base distant, so this may be a read error. The chain carries TRBV10-3 and TRBJ2-7; D may match TRBD1 or TRBD2 (5 bases each). The CDR3 runs to 13 residues. Trimming took 8 bases from V and 8 from J, leaving 19 bases between them. Germline loops: CDR1 ENHRY, CDR2 SYGVKD. DNA for the CDR3: TGTGCCATCTCCCCGGGACGGAACACCAAGCAGTACTTC. Residues: CAISPGRNTKQYF.

This clonotype was counted only a few times. The chain couples TRBV20-1 to TRBJ2-5; 7 bases agree with TRBD2. Germline V gene data show CDR1 as DFQATT and CDR2 as SNEGSKA (reference sequence). The junction had 9 bases not matched to a gene; V was cut back by 5 bases and J by 9 bases. The length of the CDR3 is 12 residues. As DNA, the CDR3 is TGCAGTGCTGGGCCTTGGGGGAGGGCCCAGTACTTC. Protein: CSAGPWGRAQYF.

The chain joins TRBV6-1 to TRBJ2-1; 16 nucleotides align to TRBD2. The V gene end was trimmed by 7 bases and the J gene end by 6 bases; junction bases not matched to a gene: 9. Germline V CDR1 and CDR2: MNHNS, SASEGT. CDR3 length equals 17 residues. The CDR3 nucleotides read TGTGCCAGCATATTCTGGGGACTAGCGGGAGGGGGCAATGAGCAGTTCTTC. Translation gives CASIFWGLAGGGNEQFF.

The genes are TRBV6-1 and TRBJ2-2; weak D call: TRBD2 (5 bases). The CDR3 sequence is 16 residues long. Trimming stripped 5 bases from V and 6 bases from J, with 19 bases between. Germline V gene data show CDR1 as MNHNS and CDR2 as SASEGT. CDR3 DNA: TGTGCCAGCAGTCCCACCTACGGAGGAAGGGCCGGGGAGCTGTTTTTT. Translating gives CASSPTYGGRAGELFF.

This clonotype was counted only a few times. The chain joins TRBV20-1 to TRBJ1-2; TRBD1 agrees at 7 bases. Trimming took 5 bases from V and 4 from J; bases not matched to a gene: 7. The CDR3 runs 13 residues. Germline lookup yields CDR1 DFQATT and CDR2 SNEGSKA (reference sequence). The CDR3 is CSAQTQGIYGYTF. As DNA, the CDR3 is TGCAGTGCTCAGACACAGGGGATCTATGGCTACACCTTC.

The sample holds a few counts of this clonotype. J is TRBJ2-7 and V is TRBV6-6, with 10 bases aligning to TRBD1. Germline V gene lookup returns CDR1 MNHNY and CDR2 SVGAGI (reference sequence). After removal of 6 bases from V and 5 bases from J, the junction contained 7 bases not matched to a gene. The CDR3 covers 14 residues. The CDR3 sequence: CASRMTGGKHEQYF. The CDR3 coding sequence is TGTGCCAGCAGAATGACAGGGGGCAAACACGAGCAGTACTTC.

This clonotype was detected a few times. CDR3 DNA: TGTGCCTGCCGACAGCCCGGGGAGCTGTTTTTT. It codes for CACRQPGELFF. The chain couples TRBV30 to TRBJ2-2, with D maybe TRBD1 (5 bases). This CDR3 comprises 11 residues. Deletions cut 6 bases from V and 6 bases from J, with 8 bases between. Looked up from germline, CDR1 is GTSNPN and CDR2 is SVGIG (reference sequence).